This T cell receptor (beta chain) was documented in a study of blood T cell repertoires in COVID-19. Overall study context: Sites in the United States, Italy and Spain provided acute and convalescent COVID-19 samples. Sources were T cells, B-cell-depleted T cells, or PBMCs; the material itself was cDNA or gDNA.

In the original workflow: Reference gene primer amplification in the assay estimated nucleated cell counts. Repertoires were generated with immunoSEQ multiplex PCR, while TCRdb's copy carries only in-frame clones and drops some. V, J and clone size are those of that table, while D and trimming were read from the DNA. The table lists about 59,000 clones, 73% of them singletons. Germline loops: CDR1 SGHKS, CDR2 YYEKEE (reference sequence). This CDR3 has 15 amino acids. The J segment lost 0 bases and the V segment lost 4 bases, leaving 6 bases of the junction unmatched. V and J are TRBV5-5 and TRBJ2-7, with 8 bases matching TRBD1. Sequenced input: peripheral blood. The TCR comes from a woman between 50 and 59 years old with active or convalescent COVID-19. For the CDR3, the DNA is TGTGCCAGCAGCCACGTGGGACAGGTCTCCTACGAGCAGTACTTC. Its translation is CASSHVGQVSYEQYF.